The entry below describes one T cell receptor beta chain. The target antigen is unknown. This sample is drawn from a study of T cell responses to AZD1222 COVID-19 vaccine. Study-level information: Second doses were pooled across both intervals (about 4 or about 12 weeks).

Notes on the study in general: Every sample of the repertoires postdated the peak T cell response. Most donors were white British and more were female, and clonal diversity was possibly underestimated. Among AZD1222 vaccinees, only six or seven were seropositive at baseline.

This CDR3 region has 13 residues. V shed 0 bases and J shed 2 bases, with 6 bases lying between them. CDR1 is SGHRS and CDR2 is YFSETQ in the germline V gene. The table came from immunoSEQ multiplex PCR; TCRdb's copy has only in-frame clones and leaves some out. This table holds approximately 120,000 clones, about nine tenths found once. Sequenced material: peripheral blood, taken on day 0 of AZD1222 vaccination. The receptor comes from an adult in good health. The V and J genes are TRBV5-1 and TRBJ2-7; D call uncertain. In DNA, the CDR3 is TGCGCCAGCAGCTTGGACGGCGCCTACGAGCAGTACTTC. Its protein product is CASSLDGAYEQYF.